The 22 T cell receptor beta chains reported below all come from one sample, sequenced in a study of blood T cell repertoires in COVID-19. Sequencing used immunoSEQ multiplex PCR; TCRdb keeps in-frame clones, though not all of them. The data hold 250,000 to 350,000 clones, with roughly 90% observed a single time. Sequencing used PBMCs or T cells enriched from blood (not recorded which). The receptors come from a woman aged 30 to 39 who had recovered from COVID-19.

This clone has more than one count but fewer than ten. The V call is TRBV9, the J call TRBJ1-2, with D possibly being TRBD1 (5 bases). The V and J ends lost 0 bases and 3 bases respectively, with 24 bases between them. CDR1 is SGDLS and CDR2 is YYNGEE in the germline V gene. The CDR3 is 19 residues long. The CDR3 spells CASSVGPNQGRGIYYGYTF. DNA of the CDR3: TGTGCCAGCAGCGTAGGGCCGAACCAAGGGAGGGGCATATACTATGGCTACACCTTC.

The chain carries TRBV28 and TRBJ2-2, with 7 bases matching TRBD2. The junction had 5 bases not matched to a gene; V was cut back by 4 bases and J by 0 bases. CDR1 is MDHEN, CDR2 SYDVKM, per germline. There are 16 residues in the CDR3. Here the CDR3 reads CASSSPTSPNTGELFF. The CDR3 bases are TGTGCCAGCAGTTCCCCGACTAGCCCGAACACCGGGGAGCTGTTTTTT.

V gene TRBV7-6 combines with J gene TRBJ2-7; 10 nucleotides align to TRBD1. V lost 4 bases to trimming and J lost 7 bases; unmatched junction nucleotides: 7. Germline CDR1 and CDR2: SGHVS and FNYEAQ. CDR3 size: 14 residues. The CDR3 protein is CASSSGQGYGEQYF. The DNA for the CDR3 is TGTGCCAGCAGCTCGGGACAGGGGTACGGAGAGCAGTACTTC. The variable domain in full, with the rest retrieved from reference TRBV7-6 and TRBJ2-7, is GAGVSQSPRYKVTKRGQDVALRCDPISGHVSLYWYRQALGQGPEFLTYFNYEAQQDKSGLPNDRFSAERPEGSISTLTIQRTEQRDSAMYRCASSSGQGYGEQYFGPGTRLTVT.

The chain has TRBV27 and TRBJ1-1; 7 nucleotides line up with TRBD1. CDR3 length equals 13 residues. Germline assignment: CDR1 MNHEY and CDR2 SMNVEV (reference sequence). The V and J ends lost 10 bases and 4 bases, in that order; junction bases with no gene match: 9. The CDR3 reads CATQDRVFTEAFF. The CDR3 region has the DNA TGTGCCACCCAAGACAGGGTGTTCACTGAAGCTTTCTTT.

This chain links TRBV7-6 with TRBJ1-4; 12 bases fit TRBD1. J lost 11 bases, V lost 5 bases, and 15 bases had no gene match. CDR3 length: 17 amino acids. Germline-derived CDR1 and CDR2 are SGHVS and FNYEAQ. CDR3 region: CASSPSRDRGRLWKLFF. CDR3 in DNA: TGTGCCAGCAGCCCGTCCCGGGACAGGGGGCGATTGTGGAAACTGTTTTTT.

This sequence joins TRBV6-1 and TRBJ1-2, with 7 bases fitting TRBD1. After removal of 3 bases from V and 8 bases from J, the junction contained 6 bases not matched to a gene. The CDR3 extends over 13 amino acids. From germline, CDR1 is MNHNS and CDR2 SASEGT. CDR3 loop: CASSENIGGGYTF. The CDR3 DNA is TGTGCCAGCAGTGAGAATATAGGGGGCGGCTACACCTTC.

A note on this clone: Within the sample, other DNA sequences also encode this same CDR3. This chain connects TRBV28 to TRBJ1-2; 8 positions agree with TRBD1. V lost 2 bases to trimming and J lost 5 bases; unmatched junction nucleotides: 1. Germline V gene sequence: CDR1 MDHEN, CDR2 SYDVKM. The CDR3 runs 13 residues. CDR3 coding DNA: TGTGCCAGCAGTTTAGGACAGGGTTATGGCTACACCTTC. Its translation is CASSLGQGYGYTF.

This chain joins TRBV3-1 (or the pseudogene TRBV3-2) and TRBJ2-2, with 15 bases matching TRBD2. The germline gives CDR1 LGHDT, CDR2 YNNKEL (reference sequence). The CDR3 loop spans 16 amino acids. Germline trimming cut 5 bases from V and 6 bases from J; bases unmatched to any gene: 4. The CDR3 DNA follows: TGTGCCAGCAGCGGGGGGACTAGCGGGAGGTCCGGGGAGCTGTTTTTT. The encoded protein is CASSGGTSGRSGELFF.

This chain uses TRBV7-9 with TRBJ1-2; 8 bases are a match to TRBD1. V gave up 5 bases and J gave up 9 bases; unmatched junction bases: 5. The CDR3 length is 12 residues. Per the germline V gene, CDR1 is SEHNR and CDR2 is FQNEAQ (reference sequence). The CDR3: CASSAGQGSYTF. CDR3 nucleotide sequence: TGTGCCAGCAGCGCCGGACAGGGTAGCTACACCTTC. Filled out from reference TRBV7-9 and TRBJ1-2, the complete variable domain reads DTGVSQNPRHKITKRGQNVTFRCDPISEHNRLYWYRQTLGQGPEFLTYFQNEAQLEKSRLLSDRFSAERPKGSFSTLEIQRTEQGDSAMYLCASSAGQGSYTFGSGTRLTVV.

The chain combines TRBV4-1 with TRBJ2-5; 8 bases map to TRBD1. J lost 5 bases, V lost 0 bases, and 5 bases had no gene match. The germline V gene encodes CDR1 MGHRA and CDR2 YSYEKL. This CDR3 comprises 15 residues. The CDR3 DNA follows: TGCGCCAGCAGCCAAGAGGACAGGGTTGGTGAGACCCAGTACTTC. It yields the protein CASSQEDRVGETQYF.

The chain recombines TRBV5-1 with TRBJ1-2; 9 bases fit TRBD1. Trimming at V came to 2 bases and at J to 4 bases, leaving 3 bases not matched to a gene. Germline V gives CDR1 SGHRS, CDR2 YFSETQ. The length of the CDR3 is 14 residues. CDR3 sequence reads: CASSFGTGTYGYTF. The CDR3 DNA reads TGCGCCAGCAGCTTCGGGACAGGGACCTATGGCTACACCTTC.

This chain connects TRBV7-2 to TRBJ1-6; the D gene is possibly TRBD1 (5 bases). V was shortened by 5 bases and J by 8 bases, with 19 bases between the two germline ends. The CDR3 is 16 residues long. Germline values: CDR1 SGHTA, CDR2 FQGNSA. Written as DNA, the CDR3 is TGTGCCAGCAGCATCGGACATCACCATTGGGATTCACCCCTCCACTTT. This encodes CASSIGHHHWDSPLHF.

The sample holds one count of this clone. The V call is TRBV4-3, the J call TRBJ1-2; D is perhaps TRBD1 (5 bases). The germline V gene has CDR1 LGHNA and CDR2 YSLEER. V shed 0 bases and J shed 7 bases, with 15 bases lying between them. The CDR3 sequence is 15 residues long. CDR3 bases: TGCGCCAGCAGCCAAGAGCTCGTAGGGGAGGCTGGCTACACCTTC. Its translation is CASSQELVGEAGYTF.

The rearrangement uses TRBV4-1 and TRBJ2-7; 10 nucleotides line up with TRBD2. Trimming removed 0 bases from V and 0 bases from J; junction bases left unmatched: 2. From germline, CDR1 is MGHRA and CDR2 YSYEKL. The CDR3 extends over 16 amino acids. CDR3 sequence reads: CASSQDLAGGSYEQYF. The CDR3 region has the DNA TGCGCCAGCAGCCAAGATTTAGCGGGAGGCTCCTACGAGCAGTACTTC.

The rearrangement joins TRBV5-1 to TRBJ1-1; D perhaps matches TRBD1 (5 bases). The CDR3 consists of 15 residues. The V end lost 0 bases, the J end lost 2 bases, and 11 bases lay between the germline ends. Per germline, CDR1 SGHRS and CDR2 YFSETQ. DNA for the CDR3: TGCGCCAGCAGCTTGGGAGGAAGGGGAAACACTGAAGCTTTCTTT. Translation: CASSLGGRGNTEAFF.

The V gene is TRBV5-5, the J gene TRBJ1-2, with 7 bases identical to TRBD1. The V and J ends lost 1 base and 6 bases, in that order; junction bases with no gene match: 6. The CDR3 runs 14 residues. Germline CDR1 SGHKS, CDR2 YYEKEE (reference sequence). The CDR3 region has the DNA TGTGCCAGCAGCTTGTGGCGACAGGGCCATGGCTACACCTTC. This sequence encodes CASSLWRQGHGYTF.

The CDR3 DNA reads as TGTGCCAGCACGGGACTTTACTACAATGAGCAGTTCTTC. Translating gives CASTGLYYNEQFF. The chain couples TRBV25-1 to TRBJ2-1, with D possibly TRBD2 on 6 matching bases. Germline CDR1 is MGHDK and CDR2 is SYGVNS. This CDR3 spans 13 amino acids. Trimming took off 7 bases at V and 3 bases at J, with 10 bases between the two ends.

The genes are TRBV10-3 and TRBJ2-3; 10 positions match TRBD2. With V trimmed by 2 bases and J by 4 bases, 9 bases remained unmatched. The V gene's germline CDR1 is ENHRY and CDR2 SYGVKD. The CDR3 has 17 amino acids. DNA of the CDR3: TGTGCCATCAGTGAGCCACTAGCGGGATTATTATCAGATACGCAGTATTTT. Amino acid sequence: CAISEPLAGLLSDTQYF.

V is TRBV25-1 and J is TRBJ2-2, with D maybe TRBD2 (5 bases). The CDR3 consists of 15 residues. The V end was cut by 2 bases, the J end by 4 bases, with 11 bases between. In germline, CDR1 is MGHDK, CDR2 SYGVNS. The CDR3 region has the DNA TGTGCCAGCAGTGAACCGGGAATAATCACCGGGGAGCTGTTTTTT. Translated, it gives CASSEPGIITGELFF.

The chain combines TRBV29-1 with TRBJ2-1, with a tentative D call TRBD2 (5 bases). CDR1 SQVTM and CDR2 ANQGSEA come from the germline V gene. The V gene lost 6 bases and the J gene lost 0 bases, with 12 bases spanning the gap. CDR3 length: 14 residues. This chain's CDR3 is CSVRDPSSYNEQFF. DNA of the CDR3: TGCAGCGTGAGGGATCCGAGCTCCTACAATGAGCAGTTCTTC.

The J gene is TRBJ1-1, the V gene TRBV28, with D uncertain. Germline loops: CDR1 MDHEN, CDR2 SYDVKM. The CDR3 has 16 amino acids. Trimming shortened V by 4 bases and J by 0 bases, and 15 bases separated the two germline ends. CDR3 sequence reads: CASSSPYTDMNTEAFF. In DNA, the CDR3 is TGTGCCAGCAGTTCACCTTACACAGACATGAACACTGAAGCTTTCTTT.

This clone occurred a few times. The chain employs TRBV11-2 and TRBJ2-5, with D possibly TRBD1 on 6 matching bases. Germline V lookup: CDR1 SGHAT, CDR2 FQNNGV. V was clipped by 5 bases and J by 5 bases, with 18 bases between them. The CDR3 consists of 15 residues. The DNA of the CDR3 is TGTGCCAGCAGCCCAGGGGTTCTGGGAGCGGAGACCCAGTACTTC. Amino acid sequence: CASSPGVLGAETQYF.